The next 27 T cell receptor beta chains were all read from a single sample in a study of T cell responses to AZD1222 COVID-19 vaccine (dated by TCRdb to 2020 to 2023). The method was the immunoSEQ multiplex PCR assay. The immuneACCESS repertoire file appears here via TCRdb, limited to in-frame rearrangements. These files lack a portion of the clones; in checked studies, under half of the deficit traces to unresolved V genes, and the cause of the others is not known. The sample table holds roughly 97,000 clones, of which over 90% were seen once. The ten most abundant clones make up around 5% of the sample. The time point label, as the study defines it: baseline before first vaccination. The sequencing used peripheral blood, collected on day 0 of AZD1222 vaccination. These receptors originate from an adult in good health.

The genes are TRBV19 and TRBJ1-4; 7 nucleotides line up with TRBD1. This CDR3 is built from 15 residues. The germline gives CDR1 LNHDA, CDR2 SQIVND (reference sequence). V shed 5 bases, J shed 7 bases, and the junction held 10 bases outside the gene matches. CDR3 sequence: CASSDDRATGEKLFF. In nucleotides, the CDR3 is TGTGCCAGTAGTGACGACAGGGCAACGGGTGAAAAACTGTTTTTT.

The chain has TRBV7-2 and TRBJ1-3; no clear D. The V gene lost 3 bases and the J gene lost 6 bases, with 6 bases spanning the gap. The CDR3 extends over 12 amino acids. Germline V gene data show CDR1 as SGHTA and CDR2 as FQGNSA. CDR3 DNA sequence: TGTGCCAGCAGCTTTGACTCAAACACCATATATTTT. Translating gives CASSFDSNTIYF.

J is TRBJ1-6 and V is TRBV19, with 7 nucleotides matching TRBD1. V shed 3 bases, J shed 6 bases, and the junction held 11 bases outside the gene matches. Germline CDR1 is LNHDA and CDR2 is SQIVND (reference sequence). The CDR3 totals 17 residues. CDR3 loop: CASSIGQAGRVNSPLHF. As DNA, the CDR3 is TGTGCCAGTAGTATCGGACAGGCCGGGAGGGTTAATTCACCCCTCCACTTT.

The V gene is TRBV6-5, the J gene TRBJ1-1; D uncertain. Germline V gene sequence: CDR1 MNHEY, CDR2 SVGAGI. V lost 8 bases and J 5 bases, leaving 15 bases between the germline ends. The CDR3 covers 13 residues. DNA for the CDR3: TGTGCCAGCGAGGCGGGGATGAGTACTGAAGCTTTCTTT. The encoded protein is CASEAGMSTEAFF.

V usage is TRBV27 and J usage is TRBJ1-5; possibly TRBD1 for D (6 bases). Looked up from germline, CDR1 is MNHEY and CDR2 is SMNVEV (reference sequence). V dropped 5 bases and J dropped 4 bases, with 18 bases sitting between them. The CDR3 is made up of 16 amino acids. The CDR3 region is CASSTGAGRANQPQHF. CDR3 bases: TGTGCCAGCAGTACGGGGGCCGGCCGGGCAAATCAGCCCCAGCATTTT.

The chain links TRBV23-1 to TRBJ2-7; no definite D call. TRBV23-1 is an ORF; its function is uncertain. V dropped 2 bases and J dropped 2 bases, with 16 bases sitting between them. CDR3 length: 16 residues. The CDR3 nucleotides read TGCGCCAGCAGTCAACTCCGAAGGCTGGATCCCTACGAGCAGTACTTC. Residues: CASSQLRRLDPYEQYF.

This rearrangement joins TRBV3-1 (or the pseudogene TRBV3-2) to TRBJ2-5, with D hard to call. The CDR3 consists of 13 residues. V was cut by 4 bases and J by 4 bases, with 10 bases left in between. In germline, CDR1 is LGHDT, CDR2 YNNKEL (reference sequence). DNA of the CDR3: TGTGCCAGCAGCCCTCTAGTCCCAGAGACCCAGTACTTC. Encoded protein: CASSPLVPETQYF.

This sequence joins TRBV7-2 and TRBJ2-5; D uncertain. The CDR3 is made up of 13 amino acids. The germline V gene encodes CDR1 SGHTA and CDR2 FQGNSA. The germline V and J ends were trimmed by 3 bases and 5 bases, with 10 bases remaining between them. CDR3 nucleotides: TGTGCCAGCAGCTTGTACTTGGGGGAGACCCAGTACTTC. This encodes CASSLYLGETQYF.

The chain links TRBV5-1 to TRBJ2-2; the D is unclear. V was cut by 5 bases and J by 10 bases, with 12 bases left in between. CDR1 SGHRS and CDR2 YFSETQ come from the germline V gene. The CDR3 runs to 12 residues. CDR3 in amino acids: CASSVMAAELFF. The CDR3 DNA reads TGCGCCAGCAGTGTTATGGCAGCGGAGCTGTTTTTT.

The rearrangement uses TRBV6-4 and TRBJ2-3; TRBD2 matches at 7 bases. Germline CDR1 is MRHNA and CDR2 is SNTAGT. This CDR3 has 14 residues. The V and J ends lost 4 bases and 1 base, in that order; junction bases with no gene match: 2. CDR3 residues: CASSARGGTDTQYF. The CDR3 nucleotides read TGTGCCAGCAGTGCCCGGGGGGGCACAGATACGCAGTATTTT.

The rearrangement uses TRBV18 and TRBJ2-3, with 11 bases lining up with TRBD1. The CDR3 is made up of 17 amino acids. Germline CDR1 is KGHSH and CDR2 is LQKENI. Trimming at V came to 3 bases and at J to 2 bases, leaving 7 bases not matched to a gene. CDR3 sequence: CASSPGTGGDHTDTQYF. CDR3 bases: TGTGCCAGCTCACCCGGGACAGGGGGGGACCACACAGATACGCAGTATTTT. Looking up the rest from reference TRBV18 and TRBJ2-3 gives the full variable domain: NAGVMQNPRHLVRRRGQEARLRCSPMKGHSHVYWYRQLPEEGLKFMVYLQKENIIDESGMPKERFSAEFPKEGPSILRIQQVVRGDSAAYFCASSPGTGGDHTDTQYFGPGTRLTVL.

J is TRBJ2-3 and V is TRBV9; D perhaps matches TRBD2 (6 bases). Trimming took off 0 bases at V and 6 bases at J, with 11 bases between the two ends. CDR3 length: 14 residues. Germline V gene sequence: CDR1 SGDLS, CDR2 YYNGEE. CDR3 region: CASSVGLAEDTQYF. The CDR3 DNA sequence: TGTGCCAGCAGCGTAGGTTTAGCGGAGGATACGCAGTATTTT.

The genes are TRBV7-2 and TRBJ1-6, with a possible D match to TRBD1 (6 bases). The V end was cut by 3 bases, the J end by 7 bases, with 10 bases between. The CDR3 totals 14 residues. CDR1 SGHTA and CDR2 FQGNSA come from the germline V gene. For the CDR3, the DNA is TGTGCCAGCAGCTTTGGGCAGGGGAATTCACCCCTCCACTTT. Its translation is CASSFGQGNSPLHF.

The chain employs TRBV7-2 and TRBJ1-3, with 9 bases that match TRBD1. CDR3 length equals 16 residues. The germline CDR1 and CDR2 sequences are SGHTA and FQGNSA. V lost 7 bases and J lost 1; bases outside the gene matches: 8. As DNA, the CDR3 is TGTGCCAGCAACGGGGGACAGGGAGGTTCTGGAAACACCATATATTTT. Amino acids: CASNGGQGGSGNTIYF.

This clone was counted a single time. The chain has TRBV24-1 and TRBJ2-1; D is ambiguous. The CDR3 extends over 13 amino acids. Trimming took 3 bases from V and 9 from J, leaving 11 bases between them. Per the germline V gene, CDR1 is KGHDR and CDR2 is SFDVKD. This CDR3 reads CATSDIVLGEQFF. CDR3 nucleotides: TGTGCCACCAGTGATATAGTTTTGGGTGAGCAGTTCTTC.

J is TRBJ1-1 and V is TRBV18; D call uncertain. The length of the CDR3 is 14 residues. The V and J ends lost 0 bases and 1 base respectively, with 6 bases between them. The germline gives CDR1 KGHSH, CDR2 LQKENI. The DNA for the CDR3 is TGTGCCAGCTCACCACCGGTCAGGAACACTGAAGCTTTCTTT. Translated: CASSPPVRNTEAFF. Together with reference TRBV18 and TRBJ1-1, the CDR3 gives the full variable domain: NAGVMQNPRHLVRRRGQEARLRCSPMKGHSHVYWYRQLPEEGLKFMVYLQKENIIDESGMPKERFSAEFPKEGPSILRIQQVVRGDSAAYFCASSPPVRNTEAFFGQGTRLTVV.

The chain's CDR3 is CASSTTVGLAGNTIYF. The CDR3 DNA sequence: TGTGCCAGCAGCACTACGGTGGGGCTAGCTGGAAACACCATATATTTT. The chain joins TRBV21-1 to TRBJ1-3; the table's D call TRBD1 went unverified against the DNA. TRBV21-1 is given as a pseudogene. The length of the CDR3 is 16 residues.

This clone turned up a few times. The genes are TRBV6-5 and TRBJ2-2; 9 bases are a match to TRBD1. Per the germline V gene, CDR1 is MNHEY and CDR2 is SVGAGI. The CDR3 totals 15 residues. V gave up 2 bases and J gave up 4 bases; unmatched junction bases: 2. In nucleotides, the CDR3 is TGTGCCAGCAGTTACGTACAGGGGGCCACCGGGGAGCTGTTTTTT. Protein: CASSYVQGATGELFF.

The chain employs TRBV5-1 and TRBJ2-3; 8 nucleotides match TRBD2. The CDR3 runs to 14 residues. J gave up 6 bases and V 3 bases, and 6 bases lay outside the gene matches. The germline V gene has CDR1 SGHRS and CDR2 YFSETQ. This chain's CDR3 is CASSSSSGPDTQYF. The CDR3 nucleotides read TGCGCCAGCAGCTCCTCTAGCGGGCCTGATACGCAGTATTTT.

The chain carries TRBV15 and TRBJ1-5; no firm D call. The CDR3 loop spans 15 amino acids. Trimming took 0 bases from V and 4 from J, leaving 10 bases between them. Germline loops: CDR1 LNHNV, CDR2 YYDKDF (reference sequence). CDR3 DNA: TGTGCCACCAGCAGAGAAAGGCTTCAAAATCAGCCCCAGCATTTT. Its translation is CATSRERLQNQPQHF.

The rearrangement uses TRBV5-5 and TRBJ1-1; no clear D. V was trimmed by 5 bases and J by 9 bases, leaving 17 bases between them. Looked up from germline, CDR1 is SGHKS and CDR2 is YYEKEE (reference sequence). The CDR3 runs to 13 residues. The CDR3 is CASSSIGPTKAFF. DNA for the CDR3: TGTGCCAGCAGTTCTATCGGGCCGACGAAAGCTTTCTTT.

V usage is TRBV5-4 and J usage is TRBJ2-1; D is perhaps TRBD1 or TRBD2 (5 bases each). This CDR3 has 15 amino acids. V shed 4 bases and J shed 0 bases, with 11 bases lying between them. CDR1 is SGHNT, CDR2 YYREEE, per germline (reference sequence). In DNA, the CDR3 is TGTGCCAGCAGCCGGGACCCAAGCTCCTACAATGAGCAGTTCTTC. Its protein is CASSRDPSSYNEQFF.

This chain uses TRBV4-2 with TRBJ2-7; TRBD1 agrees at 8 bases. The trim removed 4 bases at V and 3 bases at J, leaving 11 bases unmatched. The CDR3 runs 16 residues. From germline, CDR1 is LGHNA and CDR2 YNFKEQ. The CDR3 loop reads CASSRGLGQDNYEQYF. In nucleotides, the CDR3 is TGTGCCAGCAGCCGTGGATTGGGACAGGACAACTACGAGCAGTACTTC.

The gene calls are TRBV5-1 and TRBJ1-2, with D tentatively TRBD1 (6 bases). V lost 4 bases and J 4 bases, leaving 20 bases between the germline ends. There are 16 residues in the CDR3. Germline V gene lookup returns CDR1 SGHRS and CDR2 YFSETQ. The CDR3 bases are TGCGCCAGCAGCCCTGATGGGGGCGCGGGCCGCTATGGCTACACCTTC. It yields the protein CASSPDGGAGRYGYTF.

This sequence joins TRBV12-5 and TRBJ2-2; D ambiguous. The V gene's germline CDR1 is LGHNT and CDR2 FRNRAP. Trimming removed 4 bases at V and 3 bases at J, with 9 bases between. The CDR3 runs 14 residues. The CDR3 bases are TGTGCTAGTGGTTCCCCTTCAGACACCGGGGAGCTGTTTTTT. The encoded protein is CASGSPSDTGELFF. Looking up the rest from reference TRBV12-5 and TRBJ2-2 gives the full variable domain: DARVTQTPRHKVTEMGQEVTMRCQPILGHNTVFWYRQTMMQGLELLAYFRNRAPLDDSGMPKDRFSAEMPDATLATLKIQPSEPRDSAVYFCASGSPSDTGELFFGEGSRLTVL.

The chain is built from TRBV5-1 and TRBJ1-1; 10 bases match TRBD1. The CDR3 totals 13 residues. V was pared by 0 bases and J by 11 bases, with 4 bases of the junction left unmatched. Germline CDR1 is SGHRS and CDR2 is YFSETQ. In DNA, the CDR3 is TGCGCCAGCAGCTTGGGACAGGGGGCAATCGCTTTCTTT. Translated, it gives CASSLGQGAIAFF. Filled out from reference TRBV5-1 and TRBJ1-1, the complete variable domain reads KAGVTQTPRYLIKTRGQQVTLSCSPISGHRSVSWYQQTPGQGLQFLFEYFSETQRNKGNFPGRFSGRQFSNSRSEMNVSTLELGDSALYLCASSLGQGAIAFFGQGTRLTVV.

The genes are TRBV6-2 or TRBV6-3 and TRBJ1-2, with a weak D call TRBD1 (6 bases). CDR3 length equals 16 residues. CDR1 is MNHEY and CDR2 is SVGEGT in the germline V gene. Trimming cost V 6 bases and J 0 bases, with 17 bases left between them. CDR3 bases: TGTGCCAGCAGCCCCCCCGGGGGGGGCACTAACTATGGCTACACCTTC. Its protein product is CASSPPGGGTNYGYTF.